These 25 T cell receptor beta chains originate from one sample sequenced in a study of blood T cell dynamics during melanoma immunotherapy. Repertoires were generated with immunoSEQ multiplex PCR, while TCRdb's copy carries only in-frame clones and drops some. Among about 12,000 clones listed, about 93% were seen once. Stated time point: week 3, after first cycle of checkpoint inhibitor. The input for sequencing was effector memory CD8+ T cells from blood, taken from a patient treated with checkpoint blockade. These receptors were obtained from a human donor with melanoma.

Here the CDR3 reads CASSHRDRIPYEQYF. The CDR3, as DNA: TGTGCCAGCAGCCACCGGGACAGGATCCCTTACGAGCAGTACTTC. This rearrangement joins TRBV7-9 to TRBJ2-7; 8 nucleotides agree with TRBD1. V shed 5 bases and J 4 bases; nucleotides not matched to a gene: 10. Germline lookup yields CDR1 SEHNR and CDR2 FQNEAQ (reference sequence). This CDR3 comprises 15 residues.

CDR3 amino acids: CASSQETPLARDTQYF. CDR3 coding DNA: TGCGCCAGCAGCCAAGAGACCCCTCTTGCAAGGGATACGCAGTATTTT. The chain is built from TRBV4-3 and TRBJ2-3; no reliable D call. CDR3 length: 16 residues. The germline V and J ends were trimmed by 0 bases and 6 bases, with 16 bases remaining between them. Per the germline V gene, CDR1 is LGHNA and CDR2 is YSLEER.

This rearrangement joins TRBV19 to TRBJ2-1; TRBD1 is a possible D gene (6 bases). V shed 2 bases and J shed 10 bases, with 6 bases lying between them. The CDR3 runs to 11 residues. Per germline, CDR1 LNHDA and CDR2 SQIVND (reference sequence). The CDR3 region has the DNA TGTGCCAGTAGTATACAGGGGGAGCAGTTCTTC. Amino acids: CASSIQGEQFF.

The chain combines TRBV4-3 with TRBJ2-1; 9 bases agree with TRBD1. The V and J ends lost 3 bases and 0 bases, in that order; junction bases with no gene match: 0. The CDR3 sequence is 15 residues long. Per the germline V gene, CDR1 is LGHNA and CDR2 is YSLEER. The CDR3 DNA is TGCGCCAGCAGCCAGACAGGGGGCTCCTACAATGAGCAGTTCTTC. Its translation: CASSQTGGSYNEQFF.

The chain carries TRBV27 and TRBJ2-3, with 9 bases fitting TRBD2. Germline V gene lookup returns CDR1 MNHEY and CDR2 SMNVEV (reference sequence). CDR3 size: 16 residues. The J segment lost 1 base and the V segment lost 3 bases, leaving 5 bases of the junction unmatched. CDR3: CASSLRLAERTDTQYF. CDR3 DNA sequence: TGTGCCAGCAGTTTGCGACTAGCGGAGCGCACAGATACGCAGTATTTT.

This sequence joins TRBV11-3 and TRBJ1-1, with D possibly matching TRBD1 (5 bases). Trimming cost V 3 bases and J 1 base, with 6 bases left between them. The CDR3 sequence is 13 residues long. Germline-derived CDR1 and CDR2 are SGHNT and YENEEA. The CDR3 nucleotides are TGTGCCAGCAGCTTCGACAGGAACACTGAAGCTTTCTTT. Translation: CASSFDRNTEAFF.

This chain joins TRBV7-3 and TRBJ1-1; no firm D call. CDR3 length: 15 residues. Trimming removed 9 bases at V and 0 bases at J, with 17 bases between. Germline V CDR1 and CDR2: SGHTA, FQGTGA. The CDR3 reads CASPPFPLVNTEAFF. The CDR3 DNA reads TGTGCCAGTCCCCCCTTTCCTTTAGTGAACACTGAAGCTTTCTTT.

The chain combines TRBV14 with TRBJ2-5; weak D call: TRBD2 (7 bases). The CDR3 runs to 18 residues. The V end was cut by 2 bases, the J end by 3 bases, with 22 bases between. In germline, CDR1 is SGHDN, CDR2 FVKESK. CDR3 nucleotides: TGTGCCAGCAGCCAACAGTGGGGGGGCTTAGCAGGGGAAGAGACCCAGTACTTC. As protein: CASSQQWGGLAGEETQYF.

In DNA, the CDR3 is TGTGCCAGTAGTGAGGGGCTGGCCCTCCACTTT. Encoded protein: CASSEGLALHF. This chain uses TRBV19 with TRBJ1-6; D may be TRBD1 (5 bases). Germline loops: CDR1 LNHDA, CDR2 SQIVND (reference sequence). CDR3 length: 11 residues. Trimming stripped 5 bases from V and 14 bases from J, with 10 bases between.

This rearrangement joins TRBV19 to TRBJ1-1; D unclear. CDR3 length: 12 amino acids. The germline gives CDR1 LNHDA, CDR2 SQIVND (reference sequence). The V end was cut by 3 bases, the J end by 1 base, with 3 bases between. CDR3 region: CASSIGNTEAFF. The CDR3 region has the DNA TGTGCCAGTAGTATTGGGAACACTGAAGCTTTCTTT.

CDR3 coding DNA: TGTGCCAGCAGCTTGAGGGGGTCCTGGGCGGGAGAAAGCGAGCAGTACTTC. This translates into CASSLRGSWAGESEQYF. V is TRBV5-5 and J is TRBJ2-7; TRBD2 might be the D (7 bases). This CDR3 has 17 amino acids. Germline lookup yields CDR1 SGHKS and CDR2 YYEKEE (reference sequence). Trimming took 1 base from V and 6 from J, leaving 23 bases between them.

CDR3 bases: TGTGCCACCACACTATTGTCTGGGGCCAACGTCCTGACTTTC. Translated: CATTLLSGANVLTF. V and J are TRBV6-9 and TRBJ2-6; unclear D gene. V was clipped by 10 bases and J by 1 base, with 11 bases between them. Per germline, CDR1 MNHGY and CDR2 SVAAGI. The CDR3 contains 14 residues.

The V gene is TRBV28, the J gene TRBJ2-7; D unclear. V was pared by 4 bases and J by 0 bases, with 7 bases between. The length of the CDR3 is 13 residues. Germline CDR1 MDHEN, CDR2 SYDVKM. Here the CDR3 reads CASSSVVSYEQYF. The DNA for the CDR3 is TGTGCCAGCAGTTCAGTAGTCTCCTACGAGCAGTACTTC.

This chain joins TRBV7-9 and TRBJ2-3; 7 nucleotides line up with TRBD2. In germline, CDR1 is SEHNR, CDR2 FQNEAQ (reference sequence). The CDR3 spans 16 residues. After removal of 6 bases from V and 0 bases from J, the junction contained 9 bases not matched to a gene. Here the CDR3 reads CASRLGLPLSTDTQYF. Here the CDR3 DNA reads TGTGCCAGCAGACTGGGACTACCCTTAAGCACAGATACGCAGTATTTT.

The chain carries TRBV5-1 and TRBJ2-2; 8 bases are a match to TRBD2. Germline values: CDR1 SGHRS, CDR2 YFSETQ. V trimming: 5 bases; J trimming: 10 bases; junction bases outside the gene matches: 13. There are 15 residues in the CDR3. The chain's CDR3 is CASSMTSVPTAELFF. CDR3 nucleotide sequence: TGCGCCAGCAGTATGACTAGCGTGCCCACGGCGGAGCTGTTTTTT.

The J gene is TRBJ2-2, the V gene TRBV7-6; no clear D gene. CDR1 and CDR2 (germline): SGHVS, FNYEAQ. Trimming shortened V by 1 base and J by 5 bases, and 5 bases separated the two germline ends. The CDR3 has 13 residues. CDR3 sequence (DNA): TGTGCCAGCAGCTTAGGCCCTACCGGGGAGCTGTTTTTT. Protein sequence: CASSLGPTGELFF. The full variable domain, completed using reference TRBV7-6 and TRBJ2-2, is GAGVSQSPRYKVTKRGQDVALRCDPISGHVSLYWYRQALGQGPEFLTYFNYEAQQDKSGLPNDRFSAERPEGSISTLTIQRTEQRDSAMYRCASSLGPTGELFFGEGSRLTVL.

The chain combines TRBV5-6 with TRBJ1-1; D is ambiguous. The CDR3 has 12 residues. The V and J ends lost 3 bases and 5 bases respectively, with 8 bases between them. Germline assignment: CDR1 SGHDT and CDR2 YYEEEE. The CDR3 is CASSSLYTEAFF. The DNA for the CDR3 is TGTGCCAGCAGCTCTCTGTATACTGAAGCTTTCTTT.

The rearrangement joins TRBV30 to TRBJ2-1, with D unresolved. From germline, CDR1 is GTSNPN and CDR2 SVGIG (reference sequence). The length of the CDR3 is 11 residues. Trimming cost V 0 bases and J 5 bases, with 2 bases left between them. The CDR3 region is CAWSVDNEQFF. For the CDR3, the DNA is TGTGCCTGGAGTGTGGACAATGAGCAGTTCTTC.

CDR3 protein: CASSESRRGFTETQYF. CDR3 in DNA: TGTGCCAGCAGTGAAAGTCGGCGAGGGTTCACTGAGACCCAGTACTTC. This sequence joins TRBV6-1 and TRBJ2-5, with a tentative D call TRBD2 (5 bases). From germline, CDR1 is MNHNS and CDR2 SASEGT. The CDR3 spans 16 residues. Trimming removed 2 bases at V and 5 bases at J, with 18 bases between.

For this clone: Other DNA sequences in this sample translate to the same CDR3. The chain joins TRBV18 to TRBJ2-7; D gene unclear. Between the trimmed V and J ends, which lost 0 bases and 0 bases, there was a span of 3 bases. Germline V CDR1 and CDR2: KGHSH, LQKENI. This CDR3 has 13 residues. The CDR3 region has the DNA TGTGCCAGCTCACCACCGAGCTCCTACGAGCAGTACTTC. It codes for CASSPPSSYEQYF.

The rearrangement uses TRBV5-5 and TRBJ2-7, with 7 bases lining up with TRBD1. J gave up 3 bases and V 0 bases, and 6 bases lay outside the gene matches. Per the germline V gene, CDR1 is SGHKS and CDR2 is YYEKEE (reference sequence). The length of the CDR3 is 15 residues. The CDR3 nucleotides are TGTGCCAGCAGCTTGGAGACAGGGTACGTCTACGAGCAGTACTTC. Translated, it gives CASSLETGYVYEQYF.

The chain links TRBV29-1 to TRBJ2-7; 9 bases line up with TRBD1. CDR3 length: 13 residues. Germline trimming cut 5 bases from V and 5 bases from J; bases unmatched to any gene: 7. Per the germline V gene, CDR1 is SQVTM and CDR2 is ANQGSEA. CDR3 protein: CSVSGTGRHEQYF. The CDR3 DNA reads TGCAGCGTTTCCGGGACAGGGAGACACGAGCAGTACTTC.

V and J are TRBV4-3 and TRBJ2-3; 9 bases map to TRBD2. This CDR3 region has 16 residues. Germline V gene data show CDR1 as LGHNA and CDR2 as YSLEER. Trimming removed 3 bases from V and 2 bases from J; junction bases left unmatched: 6. CDR3 sequence (DNA): TGCGCCAGCAGCCATCGACTAGCGGCAAACACAGATACGCAGTATTTT. This gives the protein CASSHRLAANTDTQYF.

The chain is built from TRBV4-1 and TRBJ1-1, with 9 bases lining up with TRBD1. Germline assignment: CDR1 MGHRA and CDR2 YSYEKL. The CDR3 extends over 18 amino acids. With V trimmed by 2 bases and J by 1 base, 11 bases remained unmatched. CDR3 amino acids: CASSQQVRTGDGNTEAFF. DNA of the CDR3: TGCGCCAGCAGCCAACAAGTCCGGACAGGGGACGGGAACACTGAAGCTTTCTTT.

CDR3: CASSPIGVGYGYTF. The DNA of the CDR3 is TGTGCCAGCAGCCCTATCGGGGTGGGGTATGGCTACACCTTC. V usage is TRBV27 and J usage is TRBJ1-2; D uncertain. V lost 6 bases and J lost 5, with 16 bases in between. The CDR3 is made up of 14 amino acids. Germline values: CDR1 MNHEY, CDR2 SMNVEV (reference sequence).